This entry describes one T cell receptor beta chain. Its antigen remains unknown. This entry comes from a study of OX40 agonist ivuxolimab in advanced cancers. Study-wide results and caveats: The antigens recognized by the expanded peripheral T cells, that is their antigen specificity, were not determined.

V gave up 0 bases and J gave up 8 bases, with 4 bases separating them. Germline-derived CDR1 and CDR2 are LNHDA and SQIVND (reference sequence). The CDR3 is 12 amino acids. Clones were sequenced by immunoSEQ multiplex PCR, and TCRdb holds only the in-frame ones, with some missing. Of approximately 35,000 clones listed, roughly 90% are singletons. This sequence was found in an adult with an advanced solid tumor such as melanoma, head and neck, liver or kidney cancer. This chain links TRBV19 with TRBJ1-4; D is ambiguous. This specimen consisted of CD4+ or CD8+ T cells sorted from blood, obtained in a trial of the OX40 agonist ivuxolimab. The CDR3 sequence: CASSIDQEKLFF. The CDR3 DNA sequence: TGTGCCAGTAGTATAGATCAGGAAAAACTGTTTTTT.